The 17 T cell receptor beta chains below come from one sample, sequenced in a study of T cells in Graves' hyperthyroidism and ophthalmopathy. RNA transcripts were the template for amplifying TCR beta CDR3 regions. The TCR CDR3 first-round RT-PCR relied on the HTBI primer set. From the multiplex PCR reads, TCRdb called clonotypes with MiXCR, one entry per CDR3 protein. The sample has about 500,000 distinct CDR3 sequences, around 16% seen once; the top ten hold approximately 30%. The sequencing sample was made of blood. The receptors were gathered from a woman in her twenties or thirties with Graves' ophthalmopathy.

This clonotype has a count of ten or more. CDR3 residues: CASSSPGRYF. The CDR3 nucleotides are TGTGCCAGCAGTTCCCCTGGAAGGTACTTC. The rearrangement links TRBV6-2 or TRBV6-3 to TRBJ2-5; D gene ambiguous. Germline loops: CDR1 MNHEY, CDR2 SVGEGT. Trimming pared 4 bases from V and 13 bases from J, leaving 10 bases between. This CDR3 comprises 10 residues.

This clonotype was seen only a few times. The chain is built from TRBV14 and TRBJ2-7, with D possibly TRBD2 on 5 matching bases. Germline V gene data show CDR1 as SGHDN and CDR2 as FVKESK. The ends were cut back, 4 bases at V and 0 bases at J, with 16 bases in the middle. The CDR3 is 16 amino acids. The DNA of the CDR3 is TGTGCCAGCAGCCCCTGGAAAGCGGCGAGCTCCTACGAGCAGTACTTC. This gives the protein CASSPWKAASSYEQYF.

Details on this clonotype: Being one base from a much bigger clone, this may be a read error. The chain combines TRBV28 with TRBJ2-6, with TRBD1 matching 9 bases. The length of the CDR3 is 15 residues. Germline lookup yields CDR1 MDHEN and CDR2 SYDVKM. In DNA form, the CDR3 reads TGTGCCAGCGGCACAGGGGGCTCTGGGGCCAGCGTCCTGACTTTC. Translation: CASGTGGSGASVLTF.

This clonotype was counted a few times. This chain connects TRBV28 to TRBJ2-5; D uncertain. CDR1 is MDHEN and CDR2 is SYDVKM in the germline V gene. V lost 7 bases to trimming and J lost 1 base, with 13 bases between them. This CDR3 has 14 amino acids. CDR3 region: CASKRFPIQETQYF. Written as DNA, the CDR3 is TGTGCCAGCAAGAGATTCCCTATCCAAGAGACCCAGTACTTC.

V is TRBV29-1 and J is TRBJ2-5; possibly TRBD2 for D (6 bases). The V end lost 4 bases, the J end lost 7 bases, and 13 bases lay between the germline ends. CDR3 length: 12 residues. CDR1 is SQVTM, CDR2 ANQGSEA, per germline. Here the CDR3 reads CSVGWGEGTQYF. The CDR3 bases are TGCAGCGTTGGGTGGGGGGAAGGGACCCAGTACTTC.

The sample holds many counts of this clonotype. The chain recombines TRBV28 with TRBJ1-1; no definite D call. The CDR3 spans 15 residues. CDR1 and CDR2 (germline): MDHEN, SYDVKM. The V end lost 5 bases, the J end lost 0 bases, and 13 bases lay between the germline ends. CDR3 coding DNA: TGTGCCAGCAGTCCCTGGTCCGGAGTGAACACTGAAGCTTTCTTT. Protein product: CASSPWSGVNTEAFF.

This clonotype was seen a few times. The CDR3: CASSLQRAATYEQYF. CDR3 DNA: TGCGCCAGCAGCCTTCAGAGGGCGGCTACCTACGAGCAGTACTTC. This rearrangement joins TRBV4-3 to TRBJ2-7; possible D gene TRBD2, 5 bases. This CDR3 has 15 residues. Per the germline V gene, CDR1 is LGHNA and CDR2 is YSLEER. The V gene lost 4 bases and the J gene lost 2 bases, with 15 bases spanning the gap.

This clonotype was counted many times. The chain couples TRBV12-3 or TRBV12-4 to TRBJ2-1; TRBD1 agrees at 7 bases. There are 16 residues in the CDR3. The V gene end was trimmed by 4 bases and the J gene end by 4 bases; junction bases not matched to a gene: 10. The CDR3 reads CASSSRTGDLYNEQFF. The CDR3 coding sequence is TGTGCCAGCAGTTCCCGCACAGGGGATCTATACAATGAGCAGTTCTTC.

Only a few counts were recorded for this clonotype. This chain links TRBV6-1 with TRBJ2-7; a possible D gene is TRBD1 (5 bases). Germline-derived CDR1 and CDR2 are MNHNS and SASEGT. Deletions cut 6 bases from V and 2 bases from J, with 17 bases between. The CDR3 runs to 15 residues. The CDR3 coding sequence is TGTGCCAGCAGACCACTCGACAGTAAGACCTACGAGCAGTACTTC. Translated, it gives CASRPLDSKTYEQYF.

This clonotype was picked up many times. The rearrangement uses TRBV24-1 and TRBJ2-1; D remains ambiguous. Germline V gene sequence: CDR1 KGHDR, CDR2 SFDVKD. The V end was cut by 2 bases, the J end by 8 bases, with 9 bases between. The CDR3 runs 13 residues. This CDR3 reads CATSDSARDEQFF. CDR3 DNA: TGTGCCACCAGTGATTCTGCCCGCGATGAGCAGTTCTTC.

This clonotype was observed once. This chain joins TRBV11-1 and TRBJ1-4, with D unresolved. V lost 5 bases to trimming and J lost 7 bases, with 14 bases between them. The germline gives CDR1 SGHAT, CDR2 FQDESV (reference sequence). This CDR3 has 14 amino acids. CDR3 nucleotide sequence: TGTGCCAGCAGCCCATCGACCGCGGCTGAAAAACTGTTTTTT. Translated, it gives CASSPSTAAEKLFF. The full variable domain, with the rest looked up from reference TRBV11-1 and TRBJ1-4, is EAEVAQSPRYKITEKSQAVAFWCDPISGHATLYWYRQILGQGPELLVQFQDESVVDDSQLPKDRFSAERLKGVDSTLKIQPAELGDSAMYLCASSPSTAAEKLFFGSGTQLSVL.

For the CDR3, the DNA is TGTGCCAGCAGACATCCGGGACAGTTGAACACCGGGGAGCTGTTTTTT. Translated: CASRHPGQLNTGELFF. The V call is TRBV7-9, the J call TRBJ2-2; 7 nucleotides line up with TRBD1. There are 16 residues in the CDR3. From germline, CDR1 is SEHNR and CDR2 FQNEAQ (reference sequence). Unmatched junction bases numbered 8, after V lost 6 bases and J lost 1 base. Full variable domain (rest looked up from reference TRBV7-9 and TRBJ2-2): DTGVSQNPRHKITKRGQNVTFRCDPISEHNRLYWYRQTLGQGPEFLTYFQNEAQLEKSRLLSDRFSAERPKGSFSTLEIQRTEQGDSAMYLCASRHPGQLNTGELFFGEGSRLTVL.

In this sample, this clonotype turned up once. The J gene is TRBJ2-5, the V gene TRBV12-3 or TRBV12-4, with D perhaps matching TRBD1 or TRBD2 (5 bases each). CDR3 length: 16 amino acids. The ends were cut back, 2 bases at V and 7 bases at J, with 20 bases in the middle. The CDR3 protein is CASSLKPGPQRVTQYF. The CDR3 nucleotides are TGTGCCAGCAGTTTAAAGCCGGGACCTCAAAGGGTGACCCAGTACTTC.

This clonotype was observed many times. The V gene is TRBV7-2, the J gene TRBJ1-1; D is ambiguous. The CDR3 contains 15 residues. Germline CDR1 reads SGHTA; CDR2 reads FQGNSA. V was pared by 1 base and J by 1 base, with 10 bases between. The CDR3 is CASSLVDYGNTEAFF. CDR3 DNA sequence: TGTGCCAGCAGCTTAGTTGATTACGGGAACACTGAAGCTTTCTTT.

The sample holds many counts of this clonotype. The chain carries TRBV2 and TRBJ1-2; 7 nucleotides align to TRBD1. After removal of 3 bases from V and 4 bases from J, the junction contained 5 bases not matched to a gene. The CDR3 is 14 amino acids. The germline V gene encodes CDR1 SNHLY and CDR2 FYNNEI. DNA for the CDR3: TGTGCCAGCAGTGAGGATGGGACAGCCTATGGCTACACCTTC. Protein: CASSEDGTAYGYTF. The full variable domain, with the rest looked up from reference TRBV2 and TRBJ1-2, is EPEVTQTPSHQVTQMGQEVILRCVPISNHLYFYWYRQILGQKVEFLVSFYNNEISEKSEIFDDQFSVERPDGSNFTLKIRSTKLEDSAMYFCASSEDGTAYGYTFGSGTRLTVV.

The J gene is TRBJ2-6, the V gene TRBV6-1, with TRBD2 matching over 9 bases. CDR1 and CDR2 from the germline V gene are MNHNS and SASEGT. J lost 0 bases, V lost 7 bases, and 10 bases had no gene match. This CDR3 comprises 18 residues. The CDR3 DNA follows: TGTGCCAGCACACTCCTTATAGCGGGGGACTCTGGGGCCAACGTCCTGACTTTC. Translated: CASTLLIAGDSGANVLTF.

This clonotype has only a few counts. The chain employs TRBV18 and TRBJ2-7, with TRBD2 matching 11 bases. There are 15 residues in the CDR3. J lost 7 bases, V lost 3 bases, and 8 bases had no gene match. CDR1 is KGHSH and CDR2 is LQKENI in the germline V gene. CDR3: CASSPLTSGNREQYF. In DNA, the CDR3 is TGTGCCAGCTCACCGCTGACTAGCGGGAATCGGGAGCAGTACTTC.